This T cell receptor beta chain stems from a study of glioma-infiltrating T cells after dendritic cell vaccination. Across the whole study: Patients received autologous tumor lysate-pulsed dendritic cell vaccination between about 2002 and 2013.

Repertoires were generated with immunoSEQ multiplex PCR, while TCRdb's copy carries only in-frame clones and drops some. Here the sample spans approximately 67,000 clones, 81% being singletons. The germline V and J ends were trimmed by 2 bases and 2 bases, with 12 bases remaining between them. This CDR3 has 15 amino acids. CDR1 is SGHTA and CDR2 is FQGNSA in the germline V gene. Fresh-frozen tumor tissue and more than two years of survival data were available for all. Isocitrate dehydrogenase mutation was absent in all glioblastoma patients. This chain uses TRBV7-2 with TRBJ1-1; maybe TRBD1 (5 bases). The material was blood, obtained before dendritic cell vaccination. The sequence came from a human donor with glioblastoma. In DNA, the CDR3 is TGTGCCAGCAGCTTACAGGAGGGGATAAACACTGAAGCTTTCTTT. It codes for CASSLQEGINTEAFF.